Below, 24 T cell receptor beta chains from the same sample are listed, as sequenced in a study of T cells after yellow fever vaccination. TCRdb reprocessed the 5' RACE reads via MiXCR and lists one record per CDR3 protein. The sample shows 300,000 to 350,000 distinct CDR3 sequences, around 4.3% of them seen only once. The specimen comprised PBMCs, sampled 15 days after the yellow fever booster vaccination. The receptors derive from a man aged 18-30 years who received the YFV17D yellow fever vaccine.

The chain links TRBV19 to TRBJ2-1, with 11 bases lining up with TRBD1. Trimming cost V 3 bases and J 8 bases; bases outside gene matches: 6. Germline CDR1 is LNHDA and CDR2 is SQIVND (reference sequence). The CDR3 has 15 residues. In DNA form, the CDR3 reads TGTGCCAGTAGTATTCGGGACAGGGGGTGGCATGAGCAGTTCTTC. Translating it yields CASSIRDRGWHEQFF.

V gene TRBV7-9 combines with J gene TRBJ1-5; 7 bases fit TRBD1. V lost 5 bases and J lost 5; bases outside the gene matches: 12. The V gene's germline CDR1 is SEHNR and CDR2 FQNEAQ (reference sequence). CDR3 length equals 16 residues. CDR3 DNA: TGTGCCAGCAGCCCGTATCGACAGGGTTGGGATCAGCCCCAGCATTTT. Protein sequence: CASSPYRQGWDQPQHF.

V and J are TRBV6-6 and TRBJ2-6, with 12 bases aligning to TRBD1. Germline-derived CDR1 and CDR2 are MNHNY and SVGAGI (reference sequence). V trimming: 6 bases; J trimming: 2 bases; junction bases outside the gene matches: 5. This CDR3 has 17 residues. CDR3 residues: CASRWDRGPAGANVLTF. The CDR3 bases are TGTGCCAGCAGATGGGACAGGGGGCCGGCTGGGGCCAACGTCCTGACTTTC.

This clonotype was recorded a few times. The chain joins TRBV12-3 or TRBV12-4 to TRBJ2-6; weak D call: TRBD2 (6 bases). The CDR3 sequence is 18 residues long. Trimming removed 3 bases at V and 2 bases at J, with 17 bases between. CDR3 region: CASSFGGVGGPGANVLTF. Here the CDR3 DNA reads TGTGCCAGCAGTTTTGGAGGCGTGGGGGGACCTGGGGCCAACGTCCTGACTTTC.

The V call is TRBV15, the J call TRBJ1-6, with 9 bases lining up with TRBD1. The CDR3 runs to 17 residues. Germline CDR1 and CDR2: LNHNV and YYDKDF (reference sequence). The J segment lost 4 bases and the V segment lost 5 bases, leaving 9 bases of the junction unmatched. This CDR3 is CATSGTGTGTYNSPLHF. CDR3 nucleotides: TGTGCCACCAGCGGGACCGGGACAGGGACTTATAATTCACCCCTCCACTTT.

This clonotype came up many times. The chain employs TRBV7-6 and TRBJ2-3; TRBD1 or TRBD2 may be the D gene (5 bases each). Per germline, CDR1 SGHVS and CDR2 FNYEAQ. Deletions cut 5 bases from V and 4 bases from J, with 19 bases between. This CDR3 contains 16 residues. This CDR3 is CASSLSGPGSADTQYF. The CDR3 DNA reads as TGTGCCAGCAGCCTCTCAGGGCCAGGGAGCGCAGATACGCAGTATTTT.

This clonotype was recorded many times. The chain carries TRBV12-3 or TRBV12-4 and TRBJ1-5; tentative D call: TRBD1 (5 bases). Trimming stripped 2 bases from V and 3 bases from J, with 20 bases between. This CDR3 is 18 amino acids long. In nucleotides, the CDR3 is TGTGCCAGCAGTTTAAGTCGGGGCCTAAATCCATTCAATCAGCCCCAGCATTTT. Protein: CASSLSRGLNPFNQPQHF.

The chain links TRBV12-3 or TRBV12-4 to TRBJ1-1; the D is unclear. Deletions cut 0 bases from V and 0 bases from J, with 17 bases between. The CDR3 is 18 amino acids. This chain's CDR3 is CASSLALGSNHLNTEAFF. For the CDR3, the DNA is TGTGCCAGCAGTTTAGCGCTCGGTTCTAATCATTTGAACACTGAAGCTTTCTTT.

This clonotype was found a few times. V usage is TRBV2 and J usage is TRBJ1-2; unclear D gene. With 8 bases removed from V and 2 bases from J, the gap between germline ends came to 18 bases. CDR3 size: 15 residues. Per germline, CDR1 SNHLY and CDR2 FYNNEI. CDR3 sequence (DNA): TGTGCCAGCCGTCTAGAACCCAATATGAACTATGGCTACACCTTC. It specifies CASRLEPNMNYGYTF.

This clonotype was seen repeatedly, ten times or more. The chain recombines TRBV29-1 with TRBJ2-3, with a weak D call TRBD2 (7 bases). Germline CDR1 reads SQVTM; CDR2 reads ANQGSEA. Trimming removed 2 bases from V and 5 bases from J, with 14 bases in between. This CDR3 is 14 amino acids long. The CDR3, as DNA: TGCAGCGTTGAATACGGGGGGCTTGTAGATACGCAGTATTTT. Protein sequence: CSVEYGGLVDTQYF.

The chain uses TRBV12-3 or TRBV12-4 and TRBJ2-5; 10 bases map to TRBD1. The CDR3 totals 15 residues. The V segment lost 3 bases and the J segment 3 bases; nucleotides outside the gene matches: 4. Here the CDR3 DNA reads TGTGCCAGCAGTTTCCCAGGACAGGGGGAAGAGACCCAGTACTTC. Translating it yields CASSFPGQGEETQYF.

In this sample, this clonotype turned up many times. V is TRBV9 and J is TRBJ2-3; a possible D gene is TRBD2 (6 bases). The CDR3 extends over 11 amino acids. CDR1 and CDR2 from the germline V gene are SGDLS and YYNGEE. V was cut by 8 bases and J by 6 bases, with 10 bases left in between. CDR3 DNA: TGTGCCAGTCAAAGCGGGGATACGCAGTATTTT. It specifies CASQSGDTQYF. The variable domain in full, completed from reference TRBV9 and TRBJ2-3, reads DSGVTQTPKHLITATGQRVTLRCSPRSGDLSVYWYQQSLDQGLQFLIQYYNGEERAKGNILERFSAQQFPDLHSELNLSSLELGDSALYFCASQSGDTQYFGPGTRLTVL.

The CDR3 loop is CASSSTGFSGANVLTF. The CDR3 DNA is TGTGCCAGCAGTTCCACAGGGTTCTCTGGGGCCAACGTCCTGACTTTC. The J gene is TRBJ2-6, the V gene TRBV6-2 or TRBV6-3; D is perhaps TRBD1 (6 bases). Germline CDR1 reads MNHEY; CDR2 reads SVGEGT. The CDR3 has 16 amino acids. V lost 4 bases and J 0 bases, leaving 10 bases between the germline ends.

In its sample, this clonotype was seen a few times. This sequence joins TRBV5-1 and TRBJ1-4; D is unresolved. CDR3 length: 13 amino acids. The germline V and J ends were trimmed by 4 bases and 5 bases, with 9 bases remaining between them. The germline CDR1 and CDR2 sequences are SGHRS and YFSETQ. Written as DNA, the CDR3 is TGCGCCAGCAGCCGGGATGCCAATGAAAAACTGTTTTTT. This encodes CASSRDANEKLFF.

This clonotype has at least ten counts. The J gene is TRBJ2-3, the V gene TRBV10-3, with TRBD2 matching over 7 bases. J was trimmed by 0 bases and V by 0 bases; bases with no gene match: 12. The CDR3 totals 19 residues. Germline loops: CDR1 ENHRY, CDR2 SYGVKD. Written as DNA, the CDR3 is TGTGCCATCAGTGAGTCGACCAGCGGGGAAGGTACTAGCACAGATACGCAGTATTTT. It is translated as CAISESTSGEGTSTDTQYF.

In its sample, this clonotype was seen a few times. The chain couples TRBV6-5 to TRBJ2-1; D may be TRBD1 (5 bases). V was cut by 0 bases and J by 7 bases, with 16 bases left in between. The CDR3 totals 16 residues. Per the germline V gene, CDR1 is MNHEY and CDR2 is SVGAGI. The CDR3 DNA reads TGTGCCAGCAGTTACTCGACTGAGCCAGGGCGGAATGAGCAGTTCTTC. Translating it yields CASSYSTEPGRNEQFF.

The V gene is TRBV6-1, the J gene TRBJ1-1, with a weak D call TRBD1 (6 bases). The CDR3 totals 15 residues. V lost 7 bases and J 1 base, leaving 16 bases between the germline ends. Germline V gives CDR1 MNHNS, CDR2 SASEGT. The CDR3 is CASKLGTPSNTEAFF. DNA for the CDR3: TGTGCCAGCAAACTCGGGACACCTTCGAACACTGAAGCTTTCTTT.

This clonotype was counted many times. The chain couples TRBV6-6 to TRBJ2-7, with 8 positions matching TRBD1. The V and J ends lost 4 bases and 2 bases, in that order; junction bases with no gene match: 4. This CDR3 spans 14 amino acids. Germline V gene data show CDR1 as MNHNY and CDR2 as SVGAGI (reference sequence). The CDR3 region is CASSSSDRAYEQYV. As DNA, the CDR3 is TGTGCCAGCAGTTCCTCGGACAGGGCCTACGAGCAGTACGTC.

This clonotype has a count of ten or more. This chain uses TRBV12-3 or TRBV12-4 with TRBJ1-5; D is undetermined. V lost 3 bases, J lost 7 bases, and 10 bases lay in between. There are 13 residues in the CDR3. The CDR3 DNA sequence: TGTGCCAGCAGTTTTGCGGGCGGGCAGCCCCAGCATTTT. It is translated as CASSFAGGQPQHF.

The chain recombines TRBV7-9 with TRBJ2-4; weak D call: TRBD2 (5 bases). The CDR3 extends over 11 amino acids. Trimming cost V 3 bases and J 8 bases, with 5 bases left between them. CDR1 SEHNR and CDR2 FQNEAQ come from the germline V gene (reference sequence). The CDR3 protein is CASSLRDIQYF. The CDR3 DNA is TGTGCCAGCAGCTTGCGGGACATTCAGTACTTC.

A few counts support this clonotype. The V call is TRBV11-2, the J call TRBJ2-5; TRBD2 agrees at 10 bases. The CDR3 runs 17 residues. The ends lost 1 base at V and 1 base at J; junction bases unmatched: 6. CDR1 is SGHAT and CDR2 is FQNNGV in the germline V gene. CDR3 coding DNA: TGTGCCAGCAGCTTAGTCTCTAGCGGGGGCCGCCAAGAGACCCAGTACTTC. Amino acids: CASSLVSSGGRQETQYF.

This clonotype was seen at least ten times. V usage is TRBV12-3 or TRBV12-4 and J usage is TRBJ2-5; D is undetermined. With 2 bases removed from V and 4 bases from J, the gap between germline ends came to 11 bases. The CDR3 consists of 14 residues. The CDR3 loop reads CASSLTRSSETQYF. CDR3 sequence (DNA): TGTGCCAGCAGTTTAACCAGGTCGTCAGAGACCCAGTACTTC.

The sample holds a few counts of this clonotype. The gene calls are TRBV7-2 and TRBJ2-7; D gene ambiguous. The CDR3 loop spans 14 amino acids. Trimming cost V 1 base and J 0 bases, with 7 bases left between them. Germline V gives CDR1 SGHTA, CDR2 FQGNSA. In nucleotides, the CDR3 is TGTGCCAGCAGCTTAGTTACCAGCTCCTACGAGCAGTACGTC. It is translated as CASSLVTSSYEQYV.

In this sample, this clonotype turned up many times. This chain uses TRBV7-2 with TRBJ2-6, with D perhaps TRBD1 (8 bases). Germline CDR1 and CDR2: SGHTA and FQGNSA. The CDR3 runs 18 residues. The V end was cut by 4 bases, the J end by 2 bases, with 18 bases between. This chain's CDR3 is CASSSGRDRLAGANVLTF. Here the CDR3 DNA reads TGTGCCAGCAGCTCTGGGAGGGACAGGTTGGCTGGGGCCAACGTCCTGACTTTC.